The 13 T cell receptor beta chains presented below share a single source sample, sequenced in a study of blood T cells in healthy people across ages. PCR was performed a second time for roughly 6 to 12 cycles using a sample-barcoded 5' primer and a J-beta primer mix. TCRdb re-called the 5' RACE reads through MiXCR, storing one row per CDR3 protein. The sample consists of approximately 1.5 million distinct CDR3 sequences, 42% of them appearing once. What was sequenced was blood. These receptors came from a woman aged 18-30 years in good health.

The J gene is TRBJ2-2, the V gene TRBV20-1; 12 positions agree with TRBD2. V was clipped by 1 base and J by 4 bases; unmatched bases: 1. The CDR3 has 15 residues. Germline CDR1 and CDR2: DFQATT and SNEGSKA (reference sequence). CDR3 loop: CSARASGGGTGELFF. The DNA for the CDR3 is TGCAGTGCTAGAGCTAGCGGGGGGGGCACCGGGGAGCTGTTTTTT.

This clonotype was counted only a few times. The genes are TRBV29-1 and TRBJ2-2; D not certain. CDR1 is SQVTM, CDR2 ANQGSEA, per germline. This CDR3 is 13 amino acids long. Trimming took off 0 bases at V and 6 bases at J, with 8 bases between the two ends. CDR3 nucleotides: TGCAGCGTTGAAGATCGCCTATCCGGGGAGCTGTTTTTT. Amino acid sequence: CSVEDRLSGELFF.

V gene TRBV11-1 combines with J gene TRBJ2-6, with 10 bases aligning to TRBD1. Germline CDR1 and CDR2: SGHAT and FQDESV (reference sequence). Trimming cost V 5 bases and J 0 bases; bases outside gene matches: 16. There are 21 residues in the CDR3. Written as DNA, the CDR3 is TGTGCCAGCAGCACAGGAAAAGTCGGGGACAGGGGTTCCTCTGGGGCCAACGTCCTGACTTTC. Translating it yields CASSTGKVGDRGSSGANVLTF.

V and J are TRBV11-2 and TRBJ2-3; 7 nucleotides agree with TRBD1. This CDR3 spans 17 amino acids. With V trimmed by 2 bases and J by 0 bases, 8 bases remained unmatched. CDR1 is SGHAT, CDR2 FQNNGV, per germline. This CDR3 reads CASSLTRQGVSTDTQYF. The CDR3 nucleotides are TGTGCCAGCAGCTTAACGCGACAGGGAGTTAGCACAGATACGCAGTATTTT. Based on the CDR3 plus reference TRBV11-2 and TRBJ2-3, the full variable domain is EAGVAQSPRYKIIEKRQSVAFWCNPISGHATLYWYQQILGQGPKLLIQFQNNGVVDDSQLPKDRFSAERLKGVDSTLKIQPAKLEDSAVYLCASSLTRQGVSTDTQYFGPGTRLTVL.

This chain links TRBV5-4 with TRBJ2-5; 14 nucleotides line up with TRBD2. V lost 4 bases, J lost 11 bases, and 16 bases stayed unmatched. Germline lookup yields CDR1 SGHNT and CDR2 YYREEE (reference sequence). CDR3 length equals 17 residues. The CDR3 sequence is CASSQMGLAGVHNEQYF. In DNA form, the CDR3 reads TGTGCCAGCAGCCAGATGGGACTAGCGGGAGTGCACAATGAGCAGTACTTC.

The chain employs TRBV7-8 and TRBJ2-1, with D tentatively TRBD2 (5 bases). This CDR3 is built from 14 residues. From germline, CDR1 is SGHVS and CDR2 FQNEAQ. The V and J ends lost 5 bases and 8 bases respectively, with 16 bases between them. This chain's CDR3 is CASSPRLGSDEQFF. CDR3 sequence (DNA): TGTGCCAGCAGCCCGCGACTGGGGAGCGATGAGCAGTTCTTC.

This clonotype was picked up one time. The rearrangement uses TRBV6-5 and TRBJ1-1; 10 bases are shared with TRBD1. Germline CDR1 is MNHEY and CDR2 is SVGAGI. J lost 11 bases, V lost 4 bases, and 10 bases had no gene match. The CDR3 runs to 14 residues. DNA of the CDR3: TGTGCCAGCAGTTCCGGGACAGGGGCCCGAGGGGCTTTCTTT. Its translation is CASSSGTGARGAFF.

Note on this clonotype: A read error may account for a junction end that differs from germline. V is TRBV2 and J is TRBJ2-2; 9 bases align to TRBD1. Per germline, CDR1 SNHLY and CDR2 FYNNEI. The CDR3 length is 16 residues. CDR3: CASSGTGGVHTRELFF. The CDR3 coding sequence is TGTGCCAGCAGTGGCACAGGGGGCGTTCACACCAGGGAGCTGTTTTTT.

This clonotype has more than one count but fewer than ten. V and J are TRBV20-1 and TRBJ2-7; 15 nucleotides match TRBD2. J lost 2 bases, V lost 6 bases, and 8 bases had no gene match. CDR1 is DFQATT, CDR2 SNEGSKA, per germline (reference sequence). The CDR3 consists of 16 residues. This chain's CDR3 is CSATGTSGGSAYEQYF. The CDR3 bases are TGCAGTGCCACCGGGACTAGCGGGGGGTCAGCCTACGAGCAGTACTTC.

This chain uses TRBV12-3 or TRBV12-4 with TRBJ2-2; D unclear. Trimming left V 5 bases short and J 5 bases short, with 21 bases between. The CDR3 covers 17 residues. CDR3 bases: TGTGCCAGCAGTCCCCCCGAGACCCCTGTACGTACCGGGGAGCTGTTTTTT. Encoded protein: CASSPPETPVRTGELFF.

This chain joins TRBV6-6 and TRBJ1-2; 10 bases map to TRBD1. CDR1 and CDR2 (germline): MNHNY, SVGAGI (reference sequence). The CDR3 covers 13 residues. The junction had 7 bases not matched to a gene; V was cut back by 7 bases and J by 8 bases. The CDR3 here is CASTLDRGSGYTF. CDR3 DNA sequence: TGTGCCAGCACTCTGGACAGGGGGAGCGGCTACACCTTC.

The V and J genes are TRBV20-1 and TRBJ1-5; D remains unclear. Germline V lookup: CDR1 DFQATT, CDR2 SNEGSKA (reference sequence). Trimming pared 5 bases from V and 5 bases from J, leaving 16 bases between. This CDR3 is built from 14 residues. The CDR3 nucleotides are TGCAGTGCTGTCCCGGGGAGCCAGTATCAGCCCCAGCATTTT. It is translated as CSAVPGSQYQPQHF.

This clonotype has just a few counts. The rearrangement uses TRBV20-1 and TRBJ1-2, with a weak D call TRBD1 (5 bases). Germline loops: CDR1 DFQATT, CDR2 SNEGSKA (reference sequence). The V and J ends lost 4 bases and 4 bases respectively, with 7 bases between them. This CDR3 comprises 11 residues. CDR3 loop: CSANGAYGYTF. The CDR3 nucleotides read TGCAGTGCTAATGGGGCCTATGGCTACACCTTC.